This record covers a single TCR beta chain. Its antigen remains unknown. Trimming took off 0 bases at V and 3 bases at J, with 6 bases between the two ends. Looked up from germline, CDR1 is SGDLS and CDR2 is YYNGEE. This CDR3 is built from 13 residues. These data are taken from a study of T cell clonotyping in hematopoietic cell transplantation. Measured with immunoSEQ multiplex PCR; TCRdb has only the in-frame clones, and not every one. The data hold tens of thousands of clones, with 95% observed a single time. The study, taken as a whole, reports: Recipient TCR diversity dropped after transplant; expanded clonotypes rose from day 30 to 180. Broader posttransplant TCR repertoire diversity was predicted by graft donor and pretransplant recipient Inverse Simpson Index values.

The chain is built from TRBV9 and TRBJ1-2; D call uncertain. The source is a man aged 25-40 years in good health. Some clones in this sample may be carry-over from other donors' samples. Input material: peripheral blood mononuclear cells. CDR3 DNA: TGTGCCAGCAGCGTAGGTCAAGACTATGGCTACACCTTC. Protein sequence: CASSVGQDYGYTF.